Here is one T cell receptor (beta chain) with its context. These data are taken from a study of CD8 T cells in Susac syndrome. From germline, CDR1 is SEHNR and CDR2 FQNEAQ (reference sequence). This CDR3 has 13 residues. V lost 5 bases and J lost 11, with 13 bases in between. An amount of RNA that ranged from about 0.45 to 1 ug was reverse transcribed with random hexamers. One entry per CDR3 protein, called by TCRdb with MiXCR from the immunoSEQ multiplex PCR reads. Seen here are some 190,000 distinct CDR3 sequences, 85% to 95% observed once, and the top ten hold around 0.15%. The TCR sequence derives from a human donor with Susac syndrome. This chain uses TRBV7-9 with TRBJ1-6; TRBD1 is a possible D gene (6 bases). What was sequenced was CD4+ T cells from PBMCs. The CDR3 here is CASSPGTNPPLHF. DNA of the CDR3: TGTGCCAGCAGCCCCGGGACAAATCCACCCCTCCACTTT.